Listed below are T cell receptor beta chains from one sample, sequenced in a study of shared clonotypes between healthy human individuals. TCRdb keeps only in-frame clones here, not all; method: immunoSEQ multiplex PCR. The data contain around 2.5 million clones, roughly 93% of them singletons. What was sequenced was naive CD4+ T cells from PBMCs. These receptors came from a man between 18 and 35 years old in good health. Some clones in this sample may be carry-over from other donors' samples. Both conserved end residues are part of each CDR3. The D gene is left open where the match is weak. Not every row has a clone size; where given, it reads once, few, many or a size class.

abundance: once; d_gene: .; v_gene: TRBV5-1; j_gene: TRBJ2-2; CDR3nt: TGCGCCAGCAGCTTTGGACAGTCGAACACCGGGGAGCTGTTTTTT; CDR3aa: CASSFGQSNTGELFF
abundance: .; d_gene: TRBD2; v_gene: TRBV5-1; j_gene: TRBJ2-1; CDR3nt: TGCGCCAGCAGCACCACGGGACTAGCGGTCTACAATGAGCAGTTCTTC; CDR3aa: CASSTTGLAVYNEQFF
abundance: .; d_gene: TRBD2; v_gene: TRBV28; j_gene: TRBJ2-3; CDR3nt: TGTGCCAGCAGTCCACCTACGCTAGCGGGAGACACAGATACGCAGTATTTT; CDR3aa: CASSPPTLAGDTDTQYF
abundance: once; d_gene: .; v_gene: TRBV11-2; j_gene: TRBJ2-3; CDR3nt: TGTGCCAGCAGCTGGGCGGGGCTCTCCGGGGATACGCAGTATTTT; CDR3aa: CASSWAGLSGDTQYF
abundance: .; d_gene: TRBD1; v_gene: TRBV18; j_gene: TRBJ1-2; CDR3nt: TGTGCCAGCTCACCGGCGACAGGGAACTATGGCTACACCTTC; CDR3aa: CASSPATGNYGYTF
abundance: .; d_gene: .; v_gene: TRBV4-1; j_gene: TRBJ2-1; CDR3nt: TGCGCCAGCAGCCAAGATCTTCGGGACCGGTGGAATGAGCAGTTCTTC; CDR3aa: CASSQDLRDRWNEQFF
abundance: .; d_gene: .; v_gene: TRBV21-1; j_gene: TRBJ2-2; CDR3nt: TGTGCCAGCCCGCCGGGAGACACCGGGGAGCTGTTTTTT; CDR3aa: CASPPGDTGELFF
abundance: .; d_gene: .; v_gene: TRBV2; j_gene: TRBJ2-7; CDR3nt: TGTGCCAGCACCCCCCCCCAGGGCTACGAGCAGTACTTC; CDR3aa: CASTPPQGYEQYF
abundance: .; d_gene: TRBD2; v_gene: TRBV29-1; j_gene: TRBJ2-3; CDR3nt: TGCAGCCTTTATGGGACTAGCGGGAGGAGCACAGATACGCAGTATTTT; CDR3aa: CSLYGTSGRSTDTQYF
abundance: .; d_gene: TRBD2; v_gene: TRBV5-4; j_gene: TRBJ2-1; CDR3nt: TGTGCCAGCAGTTTTGCGGGACTAGTGAACTACAATGAGCAGTTCTTC; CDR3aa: CASSFAGLVNYNEQFF
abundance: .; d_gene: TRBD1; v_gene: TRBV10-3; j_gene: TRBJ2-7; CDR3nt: TGTGCCATCACCAGGGGGCAAGGGGACTACGAGCAGTACTTC; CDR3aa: CAITRGQGDYEQYF
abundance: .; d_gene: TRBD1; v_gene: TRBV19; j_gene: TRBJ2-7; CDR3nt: TGTGCCAGCACTCCCCCCGGGACAGGGTCGGAGCAGTACTTC; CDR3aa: CASTPPGTGSEQYF
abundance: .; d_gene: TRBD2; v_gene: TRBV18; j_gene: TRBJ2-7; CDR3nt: TGTGCCAGCTCAGGGACTAGCGGGAGGAGGGCCTCCTACGAGCAGTACTTC; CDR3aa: CASSGTSGRRASYEQYF
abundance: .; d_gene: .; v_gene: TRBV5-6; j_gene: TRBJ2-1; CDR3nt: TGTGCCAGCAGCTTGGGTTACCCCAATGAGCAGTTCTTC; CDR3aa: CASSLGYPNEQFF
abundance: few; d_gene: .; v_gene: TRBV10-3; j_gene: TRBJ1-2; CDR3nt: TGTGCCATCAGTGTCTCGGGTAGCTATGGCTACACCTTC; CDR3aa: CAISVSGSYGYTF
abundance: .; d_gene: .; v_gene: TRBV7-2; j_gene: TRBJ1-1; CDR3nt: TGTGCCAGCAGCCCCTGGGGGGGGACTGAAGCTTTCTTT; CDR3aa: CASSPWGGTEAFF
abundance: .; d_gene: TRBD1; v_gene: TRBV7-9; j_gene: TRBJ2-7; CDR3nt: TGTGCCAGCAGCTTTAGACAGGGGAGGAACGAGCAGTACTTC; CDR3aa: CASSFRQGRNEQYF
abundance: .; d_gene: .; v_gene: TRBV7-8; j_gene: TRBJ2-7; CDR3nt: TGTGCCAGCAGCCCCAGGACACAGATAACCTACGAGCAGTACTTC; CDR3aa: CASSPRTQITYEQYF
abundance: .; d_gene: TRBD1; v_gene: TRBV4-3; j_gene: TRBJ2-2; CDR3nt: TGCGCCAGCAGTCTTCGACAGGGGAATAGGCCCGGGGAGCTGTTTTTT; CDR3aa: CASSLRQGNRPGELFF
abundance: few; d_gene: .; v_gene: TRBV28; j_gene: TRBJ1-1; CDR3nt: TGTGCCACAACAGGGAACACTGAAGCTTTCTTT; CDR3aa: CATTGNTEAFF
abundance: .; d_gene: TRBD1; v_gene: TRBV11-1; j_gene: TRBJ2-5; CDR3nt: TGTGCCAGCAGCCCCGGGACAGAACAAGAGACCCAGTACTTC; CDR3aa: CASSPGTEQETQYF
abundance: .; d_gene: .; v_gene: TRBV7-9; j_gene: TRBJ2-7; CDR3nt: TGTGCCAGCAGCTTAGCGCAACGGAGCTCCTACGAGCAGTACTTC; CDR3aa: CASSLAQRSSYEQYF
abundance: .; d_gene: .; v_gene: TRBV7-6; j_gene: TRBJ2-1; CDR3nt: TGTGCCAGCAGCTTAGAAGGCTTTACTGAGCAGTTCTTC; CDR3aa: CASSLEGFTEQFF
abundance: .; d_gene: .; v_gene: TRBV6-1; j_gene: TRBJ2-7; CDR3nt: TGTGCCAGCAGTGATAACCGCTACGAGCAGTACTTC; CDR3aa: CASSDNRYEQYF
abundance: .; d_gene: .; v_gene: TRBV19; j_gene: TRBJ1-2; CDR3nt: TGTGCCAGTAGGGCTCCCTATGGCTACACCTTC; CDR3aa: CASRAPYGYTF
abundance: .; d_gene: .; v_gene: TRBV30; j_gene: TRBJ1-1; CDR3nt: TGTGCCTGGAGTGGGAGTAGTGAAGCTTTCTTT; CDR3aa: CAWSGSSEAFF
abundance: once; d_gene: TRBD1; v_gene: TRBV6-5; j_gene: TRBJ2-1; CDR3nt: TGTGCCAGTAGACAGGGGGTCTACAATGAGCAGTTCTTC; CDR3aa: CASRQGVYNEQFF
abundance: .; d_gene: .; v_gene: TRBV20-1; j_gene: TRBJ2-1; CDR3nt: TGCAGTGCTAGAGCGTCCCAGGGGCAGTTCTTC; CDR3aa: CSARASQGQFF
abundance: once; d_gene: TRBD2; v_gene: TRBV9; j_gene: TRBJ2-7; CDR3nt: TGTGCCAGCAGCGTGACTAGCGTCCCCTACGAGCAGTACTTC; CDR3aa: CASSVTSVPYEQYF
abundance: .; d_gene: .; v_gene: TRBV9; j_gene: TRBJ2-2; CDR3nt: TGTGCCAGCAGCCCCGGACTCGAAAGGGTGGAGCTGTTTTTT; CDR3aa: CASSPGLERVELFF
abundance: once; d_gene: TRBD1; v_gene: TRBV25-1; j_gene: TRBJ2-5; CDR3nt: TGTGCCAGCAGTGAAGGTTTAGGGGGCGGCTGGGAGACCCAGTACTTC; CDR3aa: CASSEGLGGGWETQYF
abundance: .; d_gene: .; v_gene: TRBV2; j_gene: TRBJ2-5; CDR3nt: TGTGCCAGCAGTGAAGAGGTGGGACGGGCCCAGTACTTC; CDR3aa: CASSEEVGRAQYF
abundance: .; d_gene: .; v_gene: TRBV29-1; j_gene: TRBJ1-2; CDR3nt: TGCAGCGTTGAACCTCTGGGGCGTGGCTACACCTTC; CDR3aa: CSVEPLGRGYTF
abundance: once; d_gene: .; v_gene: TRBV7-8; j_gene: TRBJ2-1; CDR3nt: TGTGCCAGCGGCCTTACTAGAGTGGTTGCCAATGAGCAGTTCTTC; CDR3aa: CASGLTRVVANEQFF
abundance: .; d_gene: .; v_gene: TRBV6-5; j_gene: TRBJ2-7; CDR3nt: TGTGCCAGCAGCTACCGTGGAAAGGGGGCCTACGAGCAGTACTTC; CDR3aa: CASSYRGKGAYEQYF
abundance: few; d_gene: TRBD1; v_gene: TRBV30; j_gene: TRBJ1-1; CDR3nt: TGTGCCCTCATTGGACAGGGAGGCACTGAAGCTTTCTTT; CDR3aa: CALIGQGGTEAFF
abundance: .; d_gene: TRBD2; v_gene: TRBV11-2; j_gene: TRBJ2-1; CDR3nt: TGTGCCAGCAGCGACCTTCACGGTGGCGGGAGAGGGAGTGAGCAGTTCTTC; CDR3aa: CASSDLHGGGRGSEQFF
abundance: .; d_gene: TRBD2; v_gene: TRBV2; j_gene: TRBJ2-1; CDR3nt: TGTGCCAGCAGCCTACTAGCGGGAGTGGTGCATGAGCAGTTCTTC; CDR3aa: CASSLLAGVVHEQFF
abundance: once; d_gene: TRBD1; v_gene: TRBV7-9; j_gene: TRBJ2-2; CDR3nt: TGTGCCAGCAGCTTAGCCTCAGGGGGCACCGGGGAGCTGTTTTTT; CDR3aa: CASSLASGGTGELFF
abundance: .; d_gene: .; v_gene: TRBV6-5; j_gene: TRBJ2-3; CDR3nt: TGTGCCAGCAGTTACTCGAGGGCCGCACTGGATACGCAGTATTTT; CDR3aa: CASSYSRAALDTQYF
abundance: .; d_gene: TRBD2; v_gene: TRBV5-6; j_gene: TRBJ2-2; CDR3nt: TGTGCCAGCAGCTTATACGGTCTAGCGGGAGGGAAGAACACCGGGGAGCTGTTTTTT; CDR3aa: CASSLYGLAGGKNTGELFF
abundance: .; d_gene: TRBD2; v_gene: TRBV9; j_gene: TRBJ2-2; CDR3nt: TGTGCCAGCAGCGTAGGCGGGACTAGCGGGACCGGGGAGCTGTTTTTT; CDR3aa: CASSVGGTSGTGELFF
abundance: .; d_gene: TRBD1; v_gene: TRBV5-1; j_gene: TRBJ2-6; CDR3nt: TGCGCCAGCAGCAGGGGGCCTGGGGCCAACGTCCTGACTTTC; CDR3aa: CASSRGPGANVLTF
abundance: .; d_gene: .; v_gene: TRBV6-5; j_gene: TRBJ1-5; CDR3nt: TGTGCCAGCAGTTACTCGGGTACCCATGGGGCCCAGCATTTT; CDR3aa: CASSYSGTHGAQHF
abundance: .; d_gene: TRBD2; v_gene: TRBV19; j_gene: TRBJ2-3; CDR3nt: TGTGCCAGTATGGGGGAGGGGGATACGCAGTATTTT; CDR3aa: CASMGEGDTQYF
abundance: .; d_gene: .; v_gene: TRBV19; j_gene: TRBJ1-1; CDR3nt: TGTGCCAGTAGTATATCTTCAGGGGTTTACGCTTTCTTT; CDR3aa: CASSISSGVYAFF
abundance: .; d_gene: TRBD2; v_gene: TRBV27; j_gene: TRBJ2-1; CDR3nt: TGTGCCAGCAGTCCTGACGGACTAGCGGGCTACAATGAGCAGTTCTTC; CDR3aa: CASSPDGLAGYNEQFF
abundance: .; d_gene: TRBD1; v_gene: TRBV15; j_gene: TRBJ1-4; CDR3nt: TGTGCCACCTCACCTAATCCCCCGGGACAGGGAAATGAAAAACTGTTTTTT; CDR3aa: CATSPNPPGQGNEKLFF
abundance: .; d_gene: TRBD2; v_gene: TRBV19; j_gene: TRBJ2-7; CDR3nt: TGTGCCAGTAGACAAGGGACTAGTTCTTACGAGCAGTACTTC; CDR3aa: CASRQGTSSYEQYF
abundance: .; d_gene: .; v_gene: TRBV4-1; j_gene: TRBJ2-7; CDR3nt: TGCGCCAGCAGCCAAGGGGACTTGAGCGGGCGCTCCTACGAGCAGTACTTC; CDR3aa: CASSQGDLSGRSYEQYF
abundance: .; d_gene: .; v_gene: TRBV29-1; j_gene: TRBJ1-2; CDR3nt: TGCAGCGTTGAATCGAGGGACGGTGGCTACACCTTC; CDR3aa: CSVESRDGGYTF
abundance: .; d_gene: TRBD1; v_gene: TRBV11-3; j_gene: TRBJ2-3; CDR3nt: TGTGCCAGCAGCTACGGGACAGGGGACACAGATACGCAGTATTTT; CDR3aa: CASSYGTGDTDTQYF
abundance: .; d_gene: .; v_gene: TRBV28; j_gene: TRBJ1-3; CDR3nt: TGTGCCAGCAGTTTATTTCCTAACACCATATATTTT; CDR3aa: CASSLFPNTIYF
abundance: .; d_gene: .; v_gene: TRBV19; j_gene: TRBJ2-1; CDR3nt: TGTGCCACTACGAACATTATTGCTGGGTCCTACAATGAGCAGTTCTTC; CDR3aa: CATTNIIAGSYNEQFF